A single sample gave rise to the 7 T cell receptor beta chains below, sequenced in a study of CD8+ T cells in alopecia areata. Reverse transcription of extracted RNA yielded cDNA, which provided the sequencing template. Some clones are missing from TCRdb's copy, which holds only in-frame ones; the method was immunoSEQ multiplex PCR. The table lists over 150,000 clones, roughly 59% of them singletons, with 1.7% in the top ten. Sequencing used CD4+ T cells sorted from blood, obtained at week 0. The source is a human donor with alopecia areata.

V and J are TRBV6-5 and TRBJ1-2; D is unresolved. This CDR3 is built from 13 residues. CDR1 is MNHEY and CDR2 is SVGAGI in the germline V gene. Trimming removed 6 bases at V and 7 bases at J, with 15 bases between. Here the CDR3 DNA reads TGTGCCAGCAGCCTCGGTCTAGTAGGTGGCTACACCTTC. Protein: CASSLGLVGGYTF.

V is TRBV14 and J is TRBJ2-5, with D tentatively TRBD1 (6 bases). Germline V CDR1 and CDR2: SGHDN, FVKESK. V gave up 2 bases and J gave up 3 bases, with 13 bases separating them. The CDR3 extends over 15 amino acids. CDR3 loop: CASSQIRGIKETQYF. CDR3 bases: TGTGCCAGCAGCCAAATTAGGGGGATCAAAGAGACCCAGTACTTC.

This clone was recorded once. J is TRBJ2-2 and V is TRBV4-3; 9 bases line up with TRBD1. This CDR3 comprises 14 residues. V gave up 3 bases and J gave up 7 bases; unmatched junction bases: 3. Germline CDR1 and CDR2: LGHNA and YSLEER. The CDR3 sequence is CASSQTGGNGELFF. The CDR3 DNA follows: TGCGCCAGCAGCCAGACAGGGGGGAACGGGGAGCTGTTTTTT.

The rearrangement joins TRBV6-6 to TRBJ1-1; D perhaps matches TRBD1 (5 bases). This CDR3 contains 14 residues. CDR1 MNHNY and CDR2 SVGAGI come from the germline V gene (reference sequence). Trimming left V 10 bases short and J 1 base short, with 16 bases between. The CDR3 nucleotides are TGTGCCATCCGGCAGGGCACCGGGAACACTGAAGCTTTCTTT. Protein: CAIRQGTGNTEAFF.

This chain uses TRBV7-2 with TRBJ1-5; maybe TRBD1 (5 bases). The ends were cut back, 3 bases at V and 0 bases at J, with 6 bases in the middle. Germline V CDR1 and CDR2: SGHTA, FQGNSA. The CDR3 extends over 14 amino acids. The CDR3 region has the DNA TGTGCCAGCAGCTTGACAGATAGCAATCAGCCCCAGCATTTT. This gives the protein CASSLTDSNQPQHF.

The chain is built from TRBV5-6 and TRBJ2-1; 8 bases map to TRBD1. J gave up 10 bases and V 4 bases, and 7 bases lay outside the gene matches. The germline CDR1 and CDR2 sequences are SGHDT and YYEEEE. The CDR3 loop spans 13 amino acids. The CDR3 coding sequence is TGTGCCAGCAGCCTGACAGGGGCGAAGGAGCAGTTCTTC. Its protein product is CASSLTGAKEQFF. Combining the CDR3 with reference TRBV5-6 and TRBJ2-1 gives the whole variable domain DAGVTQSPTHLIKTRGQQVTLRCSPKSGHDTVSWYQQALGQGPQFIFQYYEEEERQRGNFPDRFSGHQFPNYSSELNVNALLLGDSALYLCASSLTGAKEQFFGPGTRLTVL.

The rearrangement uses TRBV12-5 and TRBJ1-1; D may be TRBD1 (6 bases). This CDR3 spans 16 amino acids. Germline V gene sequence: CDR1 LGHNT, CDR2 FRNRAP. Between the trimmed V and J ends, which lost 6 bases and 1 base, there was a span of 18 bases. The CDR3 protein is CASGETGTPKNTEAFF. In DNA, the CDR3 is TGTGCTAGTGGCGAAACCGGGACACCCAAGAACACTGAAGCTTTCTTT.